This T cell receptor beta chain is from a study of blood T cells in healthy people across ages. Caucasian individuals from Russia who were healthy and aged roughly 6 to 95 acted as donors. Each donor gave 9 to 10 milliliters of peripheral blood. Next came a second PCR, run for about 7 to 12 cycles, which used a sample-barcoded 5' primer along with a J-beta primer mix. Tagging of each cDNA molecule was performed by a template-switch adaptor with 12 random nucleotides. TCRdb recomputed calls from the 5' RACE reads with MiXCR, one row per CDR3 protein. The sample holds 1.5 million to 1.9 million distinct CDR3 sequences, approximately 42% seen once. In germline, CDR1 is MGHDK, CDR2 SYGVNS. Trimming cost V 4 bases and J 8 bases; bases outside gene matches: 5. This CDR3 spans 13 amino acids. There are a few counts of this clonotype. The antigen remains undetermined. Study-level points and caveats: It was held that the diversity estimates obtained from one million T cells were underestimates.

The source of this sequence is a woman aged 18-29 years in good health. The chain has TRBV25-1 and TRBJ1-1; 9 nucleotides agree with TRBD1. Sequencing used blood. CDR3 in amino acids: CASSGGQGLEAFF. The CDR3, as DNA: TGTGCCAGCAGTGGGGGACAGGGCCTCGAAGCTTTCTTT.